Listed below are T cell receptor beta chains from one sample, sequenced in a study of Ad26.COV2.S vaccination and SARS-CoV-2 variants. Clones were sequenced by immunoSEQ multiplex PCR, and TCRdb holds only the in-frame ones, with some missing. The sample comprises hundreds of thousands of clones, about 88% of which are singletons, and 6.4% rests with the top ten. Sequencing used peripheral blood, obtained in a trial of Ad26.COV2.S vaccine versus placebo. Source of these receptors: a person between 18 and 65 years old who received the Ad26.COV2.S COVID-19 vaccine or a placebo. Both conserved end residues are trimmed from each CDR3. Fields, in order: V gene, CDR3 protein.

V gene: TRBV19
CDR3 protein: ASSIGGRAYEQY

V gene: TRBV7-9
CDR3 protein: ASSSREVGYTDTQY

V gene: TRBV24-1
CDR3 protein: ATSDAAGGLGETQY

V gene: TRBV7-9
CDR3 protein: ASSLSGLKSYGYT

V gene: TRBV2
CDR3 protein: ASLWTASSYNSPLH

V gene: TRBV13
CDR3 protein: ASSPEGNTIY

V gene: TRBV3-1/TRBV3-2
CDR3 protein: ASSRGVGQPQH

V gene: TRBV4-2
CDR3 protein: ASSQEKGINNEQF

V gene: TRBV27
CDR3 protein: ASSLHQGNTQY

V gene: TRBV28
CDR3 protein: ASGTVALVAKNIQY

V gene: TRBV11-2
CDR3 protein: ASSLGLAYEQY

V gene: TRBV7-8
CDR3 protein: ASRRDTGGVLWNEQF

V gene: TRBV27
CDR3 protein: ASSSRTSGSNEQF

V gene: TRBV5-1
CDR3 protein: ASSLDGYNEQF

V gene: TRBV30
CDR3 protein: AWSVLDGEQY

V gene: TRBV11-2
CDR3 protein: ASSPNGANTEAF

V gene: TRBV15
CDR3 protein: ATSRAGTGDYGYT

V gene: TRBV28
CDR3 protein: ASSFSLGGQGHYEQY

V gene: TRBV3-1/TRBV3-2
CDR3 protein: ATTLTGFTTGNEQF

V gene: TRBV24-1
CDR3 protein: ATSDWGRGEANTGELF

V gene: TRBV3-1/TRBV3-2
CDR3 protein: ASSQGRSNQPQH

V gene: TRBV11-2
CDR3 protein: ASSLVGQFYEQY

V gene: TRBV18
CDR3 protein: ASSPQGETQY

V gene: TRBV3-1/TRBV3-2
CDR3 protein: ASSQSHLRGRGGHEKLF

V gene: TRBV4-2
CDR3 protein: ASSQVTPGQGFLQF

V gene: TRBV7-9
CDR3 protein: ASSLGTEVYGYT

V gene: TRBV9
CDR3 protein: ASSSSGGLEKLF

V gene: TRBV9
CDR3 protein: ASSPGTGNTGELF

V gene: TRBV27
CDR3 protein: ASRLGTEVFWEQY

V gene: TRBV10-3
CDR3 protein: AISTTVLSGNTIY

V gene: TRBV19
CDR3 protein: ASTPGQGNTEAF

V gene: TRBV20-1
CDR3 protein: SPRGNYGYT

V gene: TRBV7-2
CDR3 protein: ASSSPLNEQY

V gene: TRBV7-8
CDR3 protein: ASSSSGTGGYGYT

V gene: TRBV6-5
CDR3 protein: ASRAGTGFYEQY

V gene: TRBV19
CDR3 protein: ASRVGLDGNTIY

V gene: TRBV28
CDR3 protein: ASSARLAGGLWY

V gene: TRBV14
CDR3 protein: ASSHTSGSYNEQF

V gene: TRBV25-1
CDR3 protein: ASIGLGKYNEQF

V gene: TRBV7-3
CDR3 protein: ASSLTRGQPQH

V gene: TRBV28
CDR3 protein: ASSYYGYT

V gene: TRBV11-1
CDR3 protein: ASSLQGLSYNEQF

V gene: TRBV5-1
CDR3 protein: ASSNGDLGNEQF

V gene: TRBV6-2/TRBV6-3
CDR3 protein: ASSYGESSYNEQF

V gene: TRBV5-3
CDR3 protein: AKPSGRARDEQF

V gene: TRBV6-4
CDR3 protein: ASSDVGQGVEGYT